A single sample is the source of the 8 T cell receptor beta chains below, sequenced in a study of blood T cell repertoires in COVID-19. Repertoires were generated with immunoSEQ multiplex PCR, while TCRdb's copy carries only in-frame clones and drops some. In the table there are more than 70,000 clones, under 85% of which are singletons. Sequencing was done on a sample of peripheral blood. All receptors derive from a human donor in a cohort sampled during active COVID-19.

This clone was picked up a small number of times. This chain uses TRBV6-5 with TRBJ1-2; 7 nucleotides align to TRBD1. This CDR3 region has 14 residues. CDR1 MNHEY and CDR2 SVGAGI come from the germline V gene. Unmatched junction bases numbered 4, after V lost 6 bases and J lost 0 bases. CDR3 sequence (DNA): TGTGCCAGCAGCTGGGACAGCTCTAACTATGGCTACACCTTC. Residues: CASSWDSSNYGYTF.

The V gene is TRBV3-1 (or the pseudogene TRBV3-2), the J gene TRBJ2-3; D is possibly TRBD2 (5 bases). Trimming stripped 0 bases from V and 2 bases from J, with 12 bases between. The CDR3 is 16 amino acids. Germline V CDR1 and CDR2: LGHDT, YNNKEL (reference sequence). As DNA, the CDR3 is TGTGCCAGCAGCCAAGATCCTGATAGCGTCACAGATACGCAGTATTTT. Translation gives CASSQDPDSVTDTQYF.

This chain connects TRBV6-5 to TRBJ1-3; D call uncertain. The CDR3 consists of 12 residues. V was clipped by 6 bases and J by 5 bases, with 8 bases between them. Germline V gene data show CDR1 as MNHEY and CDR2 as SVGAGI. The CDR3, as DNA: TGTGCCAGCAGCCTAGACCGAAACACCATATATTTT. Its protein is CASSLDRNTIYF.

The gene calls are TRBV5-6 and TRBJ1-6; unclear D gene. The germline V and J ends were trimmed by 4 bases and 10 bases, with 15 bases remaining between them. From germline, CDR1 is SGHDT and CDR2 YYEEEE. The CDR3 runs to 14 residues. CDR3 in amino acids: CASSTRLSRSPLHF. The CDR3 DNA reads TGTGCCAGCAGCACGAGGTTATCGAGGTCACCCCTCCACTTT.

The rearrangement uses TRBV28 and TRBJ1-4, with D perhaps matching TRBD1 (5 bases). CDR3 size: 12 residues. CDR1 and CDR2 (germline): MDHEN, SYDVKM. V dropped 4 bases and J dropped 12 bases, with 12 bases sitting between them. CDR3 bases: TGTGCCAGCAGTTCCTCAGGGAGGGAACTGTTTTTT. Its translation: CASSSSGRELFF.

The V and J genes are TRBV10-3 and TRBJ2-7; 7 bases are shared with TRBD1. The CDR3 extends over 15 amino acids. The germline V gene encodes CDR1 ENHRY and CDR2 SYGVKD. After removal of 4 bases from V and 0 bases from J, the junction contained 6 bases not matched to a gene. The CDR3 sequence: CAISVLRDSSYEQYF. For the CDR3, the DNA is TGTGCCATCAGTGTCCTCCGGGACAGCTCCTACGAGCAGTACTTC.

The gene calls are TRBV11-3 and TRBJ2-7; D is perhaps TRBD1 (5 bases). The CDR3 spans 14 residues. The germline CDR1 and CDR2 sequences are SGHNT and YENEEA. With 3 bases removed from V and 2 bases from J, the gap between germline ends came to 11 bases. The CDR3 DNA reads as TGTGCCAGCAGCTTTGGCAGGGATACCTACGAGCAGTACTTC. Translated, it gives CASSFGRDTYEQYF.

The gene calls are TRBV2 and TRBJ2-7; TRBD1 matches at 7 bases. The CDR3 spans 14 residues. V lost 3 bases and J lost 2; bases outside the gene matches: 4. Germline V gives CDR1 SNHLY, CDR2 FYNNEI. CDR3 sequence reads: CASSDGQATYEQYF. The CDR3 coding sequence is TGTGCCAGCAGTGATGGACAGGCAACCTACGAGCAGTACTTC.